Detailed here is one TCR beta chain. What it binds is unknown. This sample was taken from a study of T cell repertoires in cytomegalovirus infection. Study-wide context: CMV epitopes that were recently identified and HLA-C-restricted were used alongside well-studied HLA-B-restricted ones.

One entry per CDR3 protein, called by TCRdb with MiXCR from the reads. The table shows fewer than 1,000,000 distinct CDR3 sequences, with roughly 31% occurring only once. V was shortened by 1 base and J by 4 bases, with 13 bases between the two germline ends. CDR3 length equals 15 residues. CDR1 is SEHNR, CDR2 FQNEAQ, per germline (reference sequence). The source of this sequence is a human donor in good health (CMV status not recorded). Some clones in this sample may be carry-over from other donors' samples. This rearrangement joins TRBV7-9 to TRBJ1-2; TRBD1 might be the D (5 bases). The material was cultured CD8+ T cells from PBMCs, obtained from culture after CMV antigen stimulation. CDR3 DNA sequence: TGTGCCAGCAGCTTAGACCCGGGGCGGATCTATGGCTACACCTTC. Protein product: CASSLDPGRIYGYTF.